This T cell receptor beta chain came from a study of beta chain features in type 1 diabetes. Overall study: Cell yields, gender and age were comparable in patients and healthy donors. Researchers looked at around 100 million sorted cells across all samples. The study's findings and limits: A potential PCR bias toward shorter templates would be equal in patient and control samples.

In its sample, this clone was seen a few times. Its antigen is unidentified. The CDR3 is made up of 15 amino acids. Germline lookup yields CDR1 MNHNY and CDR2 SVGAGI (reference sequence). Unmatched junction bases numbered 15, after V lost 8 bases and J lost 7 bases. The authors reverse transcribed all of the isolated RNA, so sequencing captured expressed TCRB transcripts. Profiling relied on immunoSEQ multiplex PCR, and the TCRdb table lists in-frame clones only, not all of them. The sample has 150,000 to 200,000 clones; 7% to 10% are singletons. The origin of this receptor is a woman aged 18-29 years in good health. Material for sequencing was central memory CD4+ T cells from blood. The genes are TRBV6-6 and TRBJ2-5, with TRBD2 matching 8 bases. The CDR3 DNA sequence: TGTGCCAGCCTACCCGGGGATGCGGGGGGCGGGACCCAGTACTTC. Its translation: CASLPGDAGGGTQYF.